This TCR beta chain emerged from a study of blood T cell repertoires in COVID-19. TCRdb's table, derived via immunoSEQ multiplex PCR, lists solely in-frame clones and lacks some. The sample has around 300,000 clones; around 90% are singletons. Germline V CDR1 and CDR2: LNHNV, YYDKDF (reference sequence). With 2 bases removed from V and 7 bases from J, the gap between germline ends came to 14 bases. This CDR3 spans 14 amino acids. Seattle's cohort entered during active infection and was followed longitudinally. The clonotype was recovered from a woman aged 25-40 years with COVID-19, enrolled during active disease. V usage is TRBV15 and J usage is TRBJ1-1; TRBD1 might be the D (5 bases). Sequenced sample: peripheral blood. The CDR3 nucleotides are TGTGCCACCAGCAGACCAACATTCCAGGGTGAAGCTTTCTTT. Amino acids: CATSRPTFQGEAFF.